What follows are 23 T cell receptor beta chains derived from one specimen sequenced in a study of T cells in Graves' hyperthyroidism and ophthalmopathy. TCR beta CDR3 regions were amplified from RNA transcripts. Primed by the HTBI set, a first-round RT-PCR was run on the TCR CDR3. Each CDR3 protein is one row after TCRdb ran MiXCR on the multiplex PCR reads. The table lists fewer than 500,000 distinct CDR3 sequences, about 14% of them singletons. The sequenced material came from blood. Receptor source: a woman younger than 45 with Graves' ophthalmopathy.

The chain couples TRBV7-9 to TRBJ1-5, with D perhaps matching TRBD1 (5 bases). This CDR3 spans 16 amino acids. Germline V gene data show CDR1 as SEHNR and CDR2 as FQNEAQ (reference sequence). Between the trimmed V and J ends, which lost 5 bases and 0 bases, there was a span of 14 bases. Here the CDR3 reads CASSLAGFGSNQPQHF. For the CDR3, the DNA is TGTGCCAGCAGCCTGGCAGGGTTCGGTAGCAATCAGCCCCAGCATTTT.

This clonotype was picked up many times. V usage is TRBV12-3 or TRBV12-4 and J usage is TRBJ1-4; 7 bases fit TRBD1. V trimming: 6 bases; J trimming: 0 bases; junction bases outside the gene matches: 4. The CDR3 runs 15 residues. The CDR3 DNA reads as TGTGCCAGCAGAAGGACAGGCGCAACTAATGAAAAACTGTTTTTT. Amino acid sequence: CASRRTGATNEKLFF.

This clonotype has a count of ten or more. The chain combines TRBV2 with TRBJ1-1; D might be TRBD1 (6 bases). The V gene lost 8 bases and the J gene lost 3 bases, with 16 bases spanning the gap. This CDR3 comprises 14 residues. Germline CDR1 and CDR2: SNHLY and FYNNEI. The CDR3 here is CASAAGQSHTEAFF. The CDR3 region has the DNA TGTGCCAGCGCCGCGGGACAAAGTCACACTGAAGCTTTCTTT. Together with reference TRBV2 and TRBJ1-1, the CDR3 gives the full variable domain: EPEVTQTPSHQVTQMGQEVILRCVPISNHLYFYWYRQILGQKVEFLVSFYNNEISEKSEIFDDQFSVERPDGSNFTLKIRSTKLEDSAMYFCASAAGQSHTEAFFGQGTRLTVV.

Many counts were recorded for this clonotype. This chain links TRBV12-5 with TRBJ2-2; D remains unclear. The CDR3 totals 12 residues. CDR1 and CDR2 from the germline V gene are LGHNT and FRNRAP. The V end was cut by 2 bases, the J end by 7 bases, with 5 bases between. In nucleotides, the CDR3 is TGTGCTAGTGGTTTGCAGATCGGGGAGCTGTTTTTT. This codes for CASGLQIGELFF. Full variable domain (remainder filled in from reference TRBV12-5 and TRBJ2-2): DARVTQTPRHKVTEMGQEVTMRCQPILGHNTVFWYRQTMMQGLELLAYFRNRAPLDDSGMPKDRFSAEMPDATLATLKIQPSEPRDSAVYFCASGLQIGELFFGEGSRLTVL.

This clonotype was observed many times. The V and J genes are TRBV7-2 and TRBJ2-5; TRBD2 matches at 12 bases. Germline values: CDR1 SGHTA, CDR2 FQGNSA. V lost 6 bases to trimming and J lost 5 bases; unmatched junction nucleotides: 10. This CDR3 region has 16 residues. The CDR3 sequence: CASSPSGGALGETQYF. In DNA, the CDR3 is TGTGCCAGCAGTCCTAGCGGGGGGGCCCTCGGGGAGACCCAGTACTTC.

This clonotype was counted between two and nine times. J is TRBJ2-7 and V is TRBV29-1; 8 nucleotides agree with TRBD1. Germline CDR1 SQVTM, CDR2 ANQGSEA. The CDR3 covers 13 residues. With 3 bases clipped from V and 5 bases from J, the junction kept 6 bases outside the gene matches. The chain's CDR3 is CSVDGQGVHEQYF. The CDR3 DNA is TGCAGCGTTGACGGACAGGGCGTCCACGAGCAGTACTTC.

V gene TRBV28 combines with J gene TRBJ1-5; D is unclear. V shed 2 bases and J shed 4 bases, with 9 bases lying between them. There are 14 residues in the CDR3. Germline CDR1 is MDHEN and CDR2 is SYDVKM. CDR3: CASSLNPGNQPQHF. The CDR3 DNA reads TGTGCCAGCAGTTTAAATCCGGGAAATCAGCCCCAGCATTTT.

The chain recombines TRBV20-1 with TRBJ1-5; 8 bases line up with TRBD1. Germline trimming cut 7 bases from V and 5 bases from J; bases unmatched to any gene: 4. This CDR3 is built from 12 residues. Germline V gives CDR1 DFQATT, CDR2 SNEGSKA (reference sequence). CDR3 nucleotide sequence: TGCAGTGTCCTACAGGGGGATCAGCCCCAGCATTTT. Encoded protein: CSVLQGDQPQHF.

Turning to this clonotype: A read error is possible here, since a much larger clone lies one base away. The chain employs TRBV5-5 and TRBJ2-3; TRBD1 agrees at 9 bases. This CDR3 region has 16 residues. The germline gives CDR1 SGHKS, CDR2 YYEKEE (reference sequence). The CDR3 is CASSLQGARTPDTKYF. The CDR3 DNA follows: TGTGCCAGCAGCTTACAGGGGGCTCGGACCCCAGATACGAAGTATTTT.

This clonotype was detected ten times or more. This chain joins TRBV20-1 and TRBJ2-3; no clear D. The V gene's germline CDR1 is DFQATT and CDR2 SNEGSKA (reference sequence). The CDR3 is 15 amino acids. The ends were cut back, 5 bases at V and 0 bases at J, with 15 bases in the middle. The CDR3 sequence is CSAAVSAPSTDTQYF. The CDR3, as DNA: TGCAGTGCTGCCGTGTCAGCTCCTAGCACAGATACGCAGTATTTT.

This clonotype was picked up many times. This chain connects TRBV9 to TRBJ2-1, with 7 bases that match TRBD2. In germline, CDR1 is SGDLS, CDR2 YYNGEE. The J segment lost 6 bases and the V segment lost 3 bases, leaving 6 bases of the junction unmatched. The CDR3 is 14 amino acids. The CDR3 DNA reads as TGTGCCAGCAGCGGAGCGGGGTTCGGCAATGAGCAGTTCTTC. Translating gives CASSGAGFGNEQFF.

This clonotype was picked up many times. This chain links TRBV30 with TRBJ2-7; tentative D call: TRBD1 (5 bases). This CDR3 has 13 amino acids. The V gene lost 2 bases and the J gene lost 5 bases, with 13 bases spanning the gap. From germline, CDR1 is GTSNPN and CDR2 SVGIG (reference sequence). The DNA for the CDR3 is TGTGCCTGGAGTAGGATGCAGGGCGACGAGCAGTACTTC. Its translation: CAWSRMQGDEQYF.

CDR3 DNA: TGTGCCAGCAGCCGTATTGAGGGCGAGCAGTACTTC. Translated: CASSRIEGEQYF. The chain links TRBV7-2 to TRBJ2-7, with TRBD2 as a possible D gene (5 bases). V lost 5 bases to trimming and J lost 6 bases, with 11 bases between them. The CDR3 has 12 residues. Germline assignment: CDR1 SGHTA and CDR2 FQGNSA.

In its sample, this clonotype was seen many times. This sequence joins TRBV5-8 and TRBJ2-5; D is unclear. Germline assignment: CDR1 SGHTS and CDR2 YDEGEE. The CDR3 extends over 16 amino acids. Trimming pared 4 bases from V and 5 bases from J, leaving 21 bases between. The CDR3 nucleotides are TGTGCCAGCAGCCCCCCTGGTCGTGGTAGAGAGGAGACCCAGTACTTC. Translation: CASSPPGRGREETQYF.

This chain links TRBV9 with TRBJ1-1, with 7 bases matching TRBD1. V was clipped by 3 bases and J by 2 bases; unmatched bases: 16. The CDR3 spans 18 residues. Germline V gene data show CDR1 as SGDLS and CDR2 as YYNGEE. This CDR3 reads CASSDPPDRALDNTEAFF. The CDR3 DNA reads TGTGCCAGCAGCGACCCGCCCGACAGGGCCCTTGATAACACTGAAGCTTTCTTT.

The chain joins TRBV4-1 to TRBJ1-4, with D perhaps matching TRBD1 (5 bases). V was trimmed by 0 bases and J by 6 bases, leaving 17 bases between them. Germline CDR1 MGHRA, CDR2 YSYEKL. The CDR3 has 17 amino acids. CDR3 sequence reads: CASSQERLRGVDEKLFF. The DNA of the CDR3 is TGCGCCAGCAGCCAAGAGAGATTGCGGGGGGTTGATGAAAAACTGTTTTTT.

This clonotype was seen only a few times. The chain recombines TRBV6-6 with TRBJ1-2; D unclear. V shed 2 bases and J shed 0 bases, with 13 bases lying between them. In germline, CDR1 is MNHNY, CDR2 SVGAGI (reference sequence). The CDR3 is 16 residues long. CDR3 region: CASSYHRPPSNYGYTF. The CDR3, as DNA: TGTGCCAGCAGTTACCACCGACCACCTTCTAACTATGGCTACACCTTC.

Remarks on this clonotype: A much larger clonotype is one base distant, so this may be a read error. The chain recombines TRBV29-1 with TRBJ2-1; 8 positions match TRBD1. The CDR3 is made up of 14 amino acids. Germline V gene data show CDR1 as SQVTM and CDR2 as ANQGSEA. The CDR3 sequence is CSVVTGGGYNDQFF. The CDR3 nucleotides are TGCAGCGTCGTTACAGGGGGAGGATACAATGATCAGTTCTTC.

This clonotype was seen repeatedly, ten times or more. The chain joins TRBV11-3 to TRBJ1-1; D unclear. CDR1 is SGHNT, CDR2 YENEEA, per germline. V lost 3 bases to trimming and J lost 6 bases, with 14 bases between them. The CDR3 runs 14 residues. The CDR3 reads CASSFSLGSAEAFF. DNA of the CDR3: TGTGCCAGCAGCTTTAGTTTAGGGAGCGCTGAAGCTTTCTTT.

This clonotype showed up many times. V gene TRBV20-1 combines with J gene TRBJ2-1, with TRBD1 identical over 7 bases. The CDR3 runs 13 residues. The V and J ends lost 1 base and 8 bases, in that order; junction bases with no gene match: 5. CDR1 and CDR2 from the germline V gene are DFQATT and SNEGSKA (reference sequence). The CDR3 region is CSARAPGGDEQFF. The DNA for the CDR3 is TGCAGTGCTAGAGCCCCAGGGGGTGATGAGCAGTTCTTC.

The chain uses TRBV15 and TRBJ1-4; D gene ambiguous. This CDR3 has 14 amino acids. Germline-derived CDR1 and CDR2 are LNHNV and YYDKDF (reference sequence). V was pared by 3 bases and J by 2 bases, with 7 bases between. This CDR3 reads CATSRDSTNEKLFF. The DNA of the CDR3 is TGTGCCACCAGCAGGGACTCGACTAATGAAAAACTGTTTTTT. Based on the CDR3 plus reference TRBV15 and TRBJ1-4, the full variable domain is DAMVIQNPRYQVTQFGKPVTLSCSQTLNHNVMYWYQQKSSQAPKLLFHYYDKDFNNEADTPDNFQSRRPNTSFCFLDIRSPGLGDTAMYLCATSRDSTNEKLFFGSGTQLSVL.

There are many counts of this clonotype. The chain couples TRBV2 to TRBJ2-2; perhaps TRBD2 as D (5 bases). CDR3 length: 15 amino acids. Trimming cost V 0 bases and J 8 bases, with 13 bases left between them. Germline values: CDR1 SNHLY, CDR2 FYNNEI. Here the CDR3 reads CASSEALGIVGELFF. CDR3 DNA: TGTGCCAGCAGTGAAGCACTAGGAATTGTGGGGGAGCTGTTTTTT.

This rearrangement joins TRBV12-5 to TRBJ2-6; D unclear. Germline V lookup: CDR1 LGHNT, CDR2 FRNRAP. The V gene lost 6 bases and the J gene lost 5 bases, with 5 bases spanning the gap. The CDR3 consists of 12 residues. Here the CDR3 reads CASGVRANVLTF. In DNA, the CDR3 is TGTGCTAGTGGGGTTAGGGCCAACGTCCTGACTTTC.